The rows below give T cell receptor beta chains drawn from one sample of a study of regulatory T cells in long-lasting Graves disease. TCRdb independently ran MiXCR on the multiplex PCR reads; one entry per CDR3 protein. Of hundreds of thousands of distinct CDR3 sequences in the sample, 25% to 30% are singletons; the top ten hold about two fifths. The specimen was peripheral blood mononuclear cells (PBMCs), collected when the disease was refractory, from a patient treated with antithyroid drugs. These receptors originate from a female donor with Graves disease. The CDR3 runs from the conserved cysteine through the conserved F or W. The order of the fields is clone size, V gene, J gene, CDR3 protein. Clone size is stated in some rows and not others, as once, few, many or a class when expanded.

.	TRBV6-5	TRBJ2-5	CASSYSEETQYF
.	TRBV27	TRBJ1-1	CASSQGRAITAEAFF
few	TRBV6-1	TRBJ1-5	CASRPGPQPNQPQHF
many	TRBV28	TRBJ2-7	CASSPSWVTSYF
.	TRBV4-1	TRBJ1-6	CASSQEANRVNSPLHF
many	TRBV7-2	TRBJ2-5	CASSSRPGTQYF
few	TRBV13	TRBJ1-2	CASSLGLGAGYGYTF
.	TRBV5-1	TRBJ2-7	CASSLVLGSYEQYF
.	TRBV2	TRBJ2-5	CASSKTGGQETQYF
many	TRBV5-1	TRBJ1-1	CASSSGEGNAEAFF
many	TRBV12-3/TRBV12-4	TRBJ1-2	CASSLDRVGYTF
once	TRBV30	TRBJ1-5	CAWSATRGNQPQHF
many	TRBV6-1	TRBJ1-2	CASSEIRTVYGYTF
.	TRBV3-1	TRBJ1-5	CASSQRGDSNQPQHF
.	TRBV5-1	TRBJ2-7	CASSWGTSGNLQASYEQYF
.	TRBV5-6	TRBJ1-1	CASSAGTGRHGEAFF
few	TRBV20-1	TRBJ2-7	CSASRQGAYEQYF
.	TRBV10-3	TRBJ2-7	CAIATGNEQYF
many	TRBV12-3/TRBV12-4	TRBJ1-1	CASSLLRGEAFF
.	TRBV5-1	TRBJ2-7	CASTGGTSGNSYEQYF
many	TRBV28	TRBJ1-2	CASSGPAGPYGYTF
.	TRBV2	TRBJ1-5	CASTGLLANQPQHF
.	TRBV27	TRBJ1-3	CASSLSFGSPHSGNTIYF
.	TRBV4-1	TRBJ2-7	CASSYQGLAVDEQYF
few	TRBV5-4	TRBJ2-1	CASSFLAPNNEQFF
.	TRBV20-1	TRBJ2-1	CSASSGRRDEQFF
.	TRBV2	TRBJ1-3	CASSPQGGISGNTIYF
.	TRBV7-9	TRBJ2-7	CASSPSITYEQYF
.	TRBV9	TRBJ1-5	CASSVGTGTLWSQHF
many	TRBV12-3/TRBV12-4	TRBJ1-2	CASSFGRGNGYTF
few	TRBV5-1	TRBJ2-7	CASSFGQNEQYF
.	TRBV20-1	TRBJ2-7	CSARDLKRVYEQYF
.	TRBV11-2	TRBJ2-7	CASSYGGSGIYEQYF
many	TRBV28	TRBJ1-2	CASSFTPGGYTF
.	TRBV30	TRBJ1-1	CAWSVRGVVLNTEAFF
few	TRBV30	TRBJ2-5	CAWNRQGAGETQYF
few	TRBV18	TRBJ2-7	CASSLETGFSLGWQYF
.	TRBV30	TRBJ1-6	CAWIGGSYNSPLHF
.	TRBV6-1	TRBJ1-5	CACQRGVRNQPQHF
once	TRBV12-3/TRBV12-4	TRBJ2-7	CASRLRTGEQYF
few	TRBV20-1	TRBJ1-6	CSARDPAHNSPLHF
.	TRBV9	TRBJ2-7	CASSDSTGSYEQYF
.	TRBV6-1	TRBJ2-2	CASSEWTGNTANTGELFF
few	TRBV12-3/TRBV12-4	TRBJ1-1	CASEGIRGTEAFF
.	TRBV6-2/TRBV6-3	TRBJ2-2	CASRDSPNTGELFF
once	TRBV7-9	TRBJ1-1	CASRREEFTEAFF
once	TRBV20-1	TRBJ2-3	CSARQASGTDTQYF
.	TRBV10-3	TRBJ1-2	CAISGSGADGYTF
.	TRBV5-1	TRBJ1-1	CASSFEGTAMNTEAFF
few	TRBV6-1	TRBJ2-7	CASSDLMDRASEQYF
.	TRBV12-3/TRBV12-4	TRBJ1-3	CASRTFPGQGLSGNTIYF
few	TRBV7-3	TRBJ2-7	CASSPKATGYEQYF
.	TRBV11-2	TRBJ2-2	CASSSLQGPDTGELFF
few	TRBV7-9	TRBJ2-5	CASSPKVKETQYF
.	TRBV5-1	TRBJ2-1	CASSLDPSGRNEQFF
many	TRBV12-3/TRBV12-4	TRBJ1-1	CASTAGTWNTEAFF
.	TRBV6-2/TRBV6-3	TRBJ1-1	CASSGAVNTEAFF
many	TRBV12-3/TRBV12-4	TRBJ2-5	CASSLEETQYF
.	TRBV7-2	TRBJ2-7	CASSPLWASGMGTYEQYF
.	TRBV5-1	TRBJ1-2	CASSTGTLGDYGYTF